The text below deals with one T cell receptor (beta chain). TCRdb keeps only in-frame clones here, not all; method: immunoSEQ multiplex PCR. The table lists about 170,000 clones, approximately 87% of them singletons, with roughly 3.6% in the top ten. The data were taken from a study of blood T cell repertoires in COVID-19. This CDR3 comprises 13 residues. The V gene lost 5 bases and the J gene lost 2 bases, with 9 bases spanning the gap. The chain has TRBV12-3 or TRBV12-4 and TRBJ1-2; D unclear. The sample comprised peripheral blood. The TCR was taken from a man between 18 and 29 years old with active or convalescent COVID-19. The CDR3 nucleotides read TGTGCCAGCAGTCGGGGAGGGAACTATGGCTACACCTTC. It encodes CASSRGGNYGYTF.